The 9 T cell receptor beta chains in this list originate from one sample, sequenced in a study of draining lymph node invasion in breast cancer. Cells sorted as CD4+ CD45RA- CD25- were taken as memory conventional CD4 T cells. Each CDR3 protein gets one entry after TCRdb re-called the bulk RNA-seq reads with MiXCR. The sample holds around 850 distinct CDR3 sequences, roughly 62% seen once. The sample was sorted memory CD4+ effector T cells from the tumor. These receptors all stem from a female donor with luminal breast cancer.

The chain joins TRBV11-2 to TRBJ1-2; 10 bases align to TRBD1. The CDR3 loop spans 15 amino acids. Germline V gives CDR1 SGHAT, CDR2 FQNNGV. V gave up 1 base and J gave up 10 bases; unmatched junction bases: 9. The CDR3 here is CASSLGSGQGKAYTF. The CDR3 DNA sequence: TGTGCCAGCAGCTTAGGGTCGGGACAGGGGAAAGCCTACACCTTC.

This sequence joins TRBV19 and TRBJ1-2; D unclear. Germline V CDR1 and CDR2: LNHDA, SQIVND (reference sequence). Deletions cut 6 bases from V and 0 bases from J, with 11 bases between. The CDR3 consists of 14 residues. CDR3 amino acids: CASRITPTNYGYTF. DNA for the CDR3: TGTGCCAGTAGGATAACGCCTACTAACTATGGCTACACCTTC.

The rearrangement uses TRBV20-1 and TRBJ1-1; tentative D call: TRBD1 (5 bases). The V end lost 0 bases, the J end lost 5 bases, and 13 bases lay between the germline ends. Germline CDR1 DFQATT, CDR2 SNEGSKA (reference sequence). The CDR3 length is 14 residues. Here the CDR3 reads CSARDPRVGTEAFF. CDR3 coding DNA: TGCAGTGCTAGAGATCCCAGGGTCGGGACTGAAGCTTTCTTT.

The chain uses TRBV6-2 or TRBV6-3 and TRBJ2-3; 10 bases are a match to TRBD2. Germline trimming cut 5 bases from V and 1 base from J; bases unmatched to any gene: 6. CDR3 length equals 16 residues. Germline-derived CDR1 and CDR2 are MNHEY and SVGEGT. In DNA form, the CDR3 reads TGTGCCAGCAGTAACCTAGCGGGGGATGGCACAGATACGCAGTATTTT. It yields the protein CASSNLAGDGTDTQYF.

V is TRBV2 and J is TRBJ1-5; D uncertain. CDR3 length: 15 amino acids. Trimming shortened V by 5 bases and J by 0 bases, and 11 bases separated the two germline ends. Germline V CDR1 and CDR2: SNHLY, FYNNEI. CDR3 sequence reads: CASSSEGSSNQPQHF. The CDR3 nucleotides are TGTGCCAGCAGTTCCGAGGGAAGTAGCAATCAGCCCCAGCATTTT.

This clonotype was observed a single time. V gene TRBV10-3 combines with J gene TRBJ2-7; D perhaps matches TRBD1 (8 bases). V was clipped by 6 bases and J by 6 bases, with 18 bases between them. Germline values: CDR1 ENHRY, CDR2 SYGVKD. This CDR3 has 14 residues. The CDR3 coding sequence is TGTGCCATCAGAGGGGGGGCAGGGGGCCTCGAGCAGTACTTC. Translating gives CAIRGGAGGLEQYF.

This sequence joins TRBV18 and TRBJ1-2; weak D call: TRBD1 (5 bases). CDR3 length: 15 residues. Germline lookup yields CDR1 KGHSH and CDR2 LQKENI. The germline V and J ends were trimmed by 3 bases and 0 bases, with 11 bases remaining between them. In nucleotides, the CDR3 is TGTGCCAGCTCACCTGCGACAGCCACTAACTATGGCTACACCTTC. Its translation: CASSPATATNYGYTF.

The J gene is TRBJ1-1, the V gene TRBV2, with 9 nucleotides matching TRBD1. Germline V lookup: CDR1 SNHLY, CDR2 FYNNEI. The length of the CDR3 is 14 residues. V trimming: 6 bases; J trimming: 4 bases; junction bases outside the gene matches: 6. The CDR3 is CASRGTGTGTEAFF. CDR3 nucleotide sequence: TGTGCCAGCAGGGGGACAGGGACCGGCACTGAAGCTTTCTTT.

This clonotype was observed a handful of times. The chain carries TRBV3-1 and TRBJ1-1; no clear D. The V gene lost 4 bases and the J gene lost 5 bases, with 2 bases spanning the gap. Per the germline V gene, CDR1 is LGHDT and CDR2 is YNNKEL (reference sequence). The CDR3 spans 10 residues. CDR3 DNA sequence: TGTGCCAGCAGCCTTACTGAAGCTTTCTTT. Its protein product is CASSLTEAFF.